This entry is about one T cell receptor (beta chain). The data belong to a study of identical twins. V was clipped by 0 bases and J by 8 bases, with 10 bases between them. The CDR3 runs to 13 residues. Germline-derived CDR1 and CDR2 are SGDLS and YYNGEE. One entry per CDR3 protein, called by TCRdb with MiXCR from the 5' RACE reads. The repertoire includes some 590,000 distinct CDR3 sequences, over 8.5% of them detected once, and around 3.1% sits in the top ten. The same specimen was also included in a second study, on yellow fever vaccine responses in identical twins.

This sequence joins TRBV9 and TRBJ2-3; no reliable D call. This clonotype was sampled from a woman aged 18-29 years in good health. The sequencing input was PBMCs. CDR3: CASSVGGKGTQYF. In nucleotides, the CDR3 is TGTGCCAGCAGCGTAGGGGGTAAGGGTACGCAGTATTTT.